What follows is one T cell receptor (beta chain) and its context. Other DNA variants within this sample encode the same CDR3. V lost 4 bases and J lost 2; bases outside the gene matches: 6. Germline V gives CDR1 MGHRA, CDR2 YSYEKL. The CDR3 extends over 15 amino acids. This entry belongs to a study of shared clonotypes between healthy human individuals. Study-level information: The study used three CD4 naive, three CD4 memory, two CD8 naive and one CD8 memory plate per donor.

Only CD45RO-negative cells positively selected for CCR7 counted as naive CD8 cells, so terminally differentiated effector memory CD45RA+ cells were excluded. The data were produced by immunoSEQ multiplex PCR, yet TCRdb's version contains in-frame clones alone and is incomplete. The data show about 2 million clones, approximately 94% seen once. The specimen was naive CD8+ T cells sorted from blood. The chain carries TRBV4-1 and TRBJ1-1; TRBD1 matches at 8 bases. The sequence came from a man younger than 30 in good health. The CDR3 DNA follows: TGCGCCAGCAGCCCCGGGACAGGCCTTAACACTGAAGCTTTCTTT. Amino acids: CASSPGTGLNTEAFF.